This is a list of T cell receptor beta chains from one sample in a study of technical replicates of blood from a few donors. Profiled with immunoSEQ multiplex PCR; TCRdb holds only in-frame clones, not every one. The repertoire holds about 99,000 clones, about 95% seen once, with more than 0.2% in the top ten. The sequenced sample was T cells isolated from PBMCs. Receptor source: a human donor in good health. CDR3s include the opening cysteine and the closing phenylalanine or tryptophan. A D gene is named only where the DNA matches it firmly. Clone size is stated in some rows and not others, as once, few, many or a class when expanded.

cdr3_length,v_call,j_call,clone_size,d_call,cdr3_aa,cdr3_nt
15,TRBV4-2,TRBJ2-7,NA,TRBD2,CASSPSGRASYEQYF,TGTGCCAGCAGCCCCAGCGGGAGGGCTTCCTACGAGCAGTACTTC
16,TRBV7-9,TRBJ2-2,NA,TRBD2,CASSLFAGGGSGELFF,TGTGCCAGCAGCTTATTCGCGGGGGGCGGATCCGGGGAGCTGTTTTTT
15,TRBV18,TRBJ1-1,once,NA,CASSPMGGFDTEAFF,TGTGCCAGCTCACCTATGGGGGGATTTGACACTGAAGCTTTCTTT
14,TRBV12-5,TRBJ2-3,NA,NA,CASGTGGATDTQYF,TGTGCTAGTGGTACCGGCGGGGCCACAGATACGCAGTATTTT
17,TRBV7-9,TRBJ2-3,NA,NA,CASSPGGWSYSTDTQYF,TGTGCCAGCAGCCCCGGTGGTTGGAGTTATAGCACAGATACGCAGTATTTT
17,TRBV2,TRBJ2-3,NA,TRBD1,CASSEVGDRGGGDTQYF,TGTGCCAGCAGTGAAGTAGGGGACAGAGGTGGGGGAGATACGCAGTATTTT
14,TRBV4-1,TRBJ1-2,NA,NA,CASSQVGGIYGYTF,TGCGCCAGCAGCCAAGTCGGGGGAATCTATGGCTACACCTTC
15,TRBV30,TRBJ2-1,NA,NA,CAWSPKTVSYNEQFF,TGTGCCTGGAGTCCAAAGACAGTTTCCTACAATGAGCAGTTCTTC
12,TRBV9,TRBJ2-5,NA,NA,CASGLSQETQYF,TGTGCCAGCGGACTGAGCCAAGAGACCCAGTACTTC
16,TRBV14,TRBJ1-1,NA,TRBD1,CASSPPQGASNTEAFF,TGTGCCAGCAGCCCCCCCCAGGGGGCCTCGAACACTGAAGCTTTCTTT
14,TRBV6-5,TRBJ2-2,NA,TRBD1,CASSIRTGHGELFF,TGTGCCAGCAGTATCCGGACAGGGCACGGGGAGCTGTTTTTT
14,TRBV7-9,TRBJ2-5,NA,TRBD1,CASSGDRVQETQYF,TGTGCCAGCAGCGGGGACAGGGTCCAAGAGACCCAGTACTTC
14,TRBV5-5,TRBJ2-7,NA,TRBD2,CASGLTSGAYEQYF,TGTGCCAGCGGCCTCACTAGCGGCGCCTACGAGCAGTACTTC
15,TRBV7-9,TRBJ1-2,NA,NA,CASSLVGQGFYGYTF,TGTGCCAGCAGCTTAGTTGGTCAGGGGTTCTATGGCTACACCTTC
14,TRBV6-1,TRBJ1-2,NA,NA,CASSESEIYYGYTF,TGTGCCAGCAGTGAATCGGAGATCTACTATGGCTACACCTTC
13,TRBV28,TRBJ1-2,NA,NA,CASSRRRDYGYTF,TGTGCCAGCAGTCGACGGAGAGACTATGGCTACACCTTC
19,TRBV15,TRBJ2-5,NA,TRBD2,CATSREQGSGGGLQETQYF,TGTGCCACCAGCAGAGAGCAGGGAAGTGGGGGGGGTCTCCAAGAGACCCAGTACTTC
16,TRBV6-6,TRBJ2-2,NA,NA,CASSHSTGFNTGELFF,TGTGCCAGCAGTCATTCGACAGGATTTAACACCGGGGAGCTGTTTTTT
17,TRBV7-8,TRBJ1-2,NA,TRBD1,CASSLARHQTGDYGYTF,TGTGCCAGCAGCTTAGCGCGCCACCAGACAGGGGACTATGGCTACACCTTC
15,TRBV6-1,TRBJ2-2,NA,NA,CASSEVWQRTGELFF,TGTGCCAGCAGTGAAGTCTGGCAACGCACCGGGGAGCTGTTTTTT
15,TRBV7-9,TRBJ1-4,NA,NA,CASSSGSPIREKLFF,TGTGCCAGCAGCTCCGGGAGCCCAATACGAGAAAAACTGTTTTTT
15,TRBV27,TRBJ2-7,NA,NA,CASSPLGGTAYEQYF,TGTGCCAGCAGCCCCCTAGGCGGAACGGCCTACGAGCAGTACTTC
14,TRBV19,TRBJ2-3,NA,NA,CASSIAYSTDTQYF,TGTGCCAGTAGTATAGCCTACAGCACAGATACGCAGTATTTT
15,TRBV9,TRBJ2-1,NA,TRBD2,CASSGGTSGFNEQFF,TGTGCCAGCAGCGGGGGGACTAGCGGGTTTAATGAGCAGTTCTTC
13,TRBV2,TRBJ1-1,NA,NA,CASSAEGNTEAFF,TGTGCCAGCAGTGCCGAGGGGAACACTGAAGCTTTCTTT
14,TRBV28,TRBJ2-2,once,NA,CASTTAANTGELFF,TGTGCCAGCACTACAGCCGCGAACACCGGGGAGCTGTTTTTT
12,TRBV19,TRBJ1-2,NA,NA,CASSLRGYGYTF,TGTGCCAGTAGTTTAAGGGGCTATGGCTACACCTTC
16,TRBV13,TRBJ1-6,few,TRBD1,CASSSQGSSYNSPLHF,TGTGCCAGCAGCTCACAGGGGAGCTCCTATAATTCACCCCTCCACTTT
15,TRBV4-1,TRBJ2-2,NA,TRBD1,CASSPDREGTGELFF,TGCGCCAGCAGCCCAGACAGGGAAGGGACCGGGGAGCTGTTTTTT
15,TRBV9,TRBJ2-7,NA,TRBD1,CASSLTTGGAYEQYF,TGTGCCAGCAGCCTTACGACAGGGGGGGCCTACGAGCAGTACTTC
11,TRBV20-1,TRBJ2-1,NA,NA,CSARSINWQFF,TGCAGTGCTAGATCAATCAATTGGCAGTTCTTC
18,TRBV12-5,TRBJ1-5,NA,NA,CASAPGGVYFNSNQPQHF,TGTGCTAGTGCCCCGGGGGGGGTTTACTTTAATAGCAATCAGCCCCAGCATTTT
16,TRBV5-1,TRBJ1-2,NA,NA,CASSLEGVGASYGYTF,TGCGCCAGCAGCTTGGAAGGGGTGGGTGCCAGCTATGGCTACACCTTC
13,TRBV9,TRBJ1-1,NA,NA,CASSPGISTEAFF,TGTGCCAGCAGCCCAGGGATTTCCACTGAAGCTTTCTTT
14,TRBV18,TRBJ1-1,NA,NA,CASSPWGADTEAFF,TGTGCCAGCTCACCTTGGGGCGCGGACACTGAAGCTTTCTTT
18,TRBV27,TRBJ2-2,NA,NA,CASSLSRPHRVNTGELFF,TGTGCCAGCAGTTTATCTCGTCCCCACAGGGTCAACACCGGGGAGCTGTTTTTT
13,TRBV28,TRBJ2-1,NA,TRBD2,CAILSGTDNEQFF,TGTGCCATTCTTAGCGGGACCGACAATGAGCAGTTCTTC
14,TRBV5-1,TRBJ2-7,NA,TRBD1,CASSFTGDPYEQYF,TGCGCCAGCAGCTTTACAGGGGACCCCTACGAGCAGTACTTC
12,TRBV10-1,TRBJ2-1,NA,NA,CATPTGNNEQFF,TGCGCCACCCCAACAGGGAACAATGAGCAGTTCTTC
14,TRBV6-1,TRBJ1-5,NA,NA,CASSEAGEGQPQHF,TGTGCCAGCAGTGAAGCGGGGGAGGGGCAGCCCCAGCATTTT